The source of this TCR beta chain is a study of identical twins. Study-wide points: Out-of-frame alpha sequences shared between twins exhibited an excess of low generation probability.

MiXCR, applied by TCRdb to the 5' RACE reads, yields one record per CDR3 protein. The sample shows fewer than 500,000 distinct CDR3 sequences, 14% of them seen only once. This CDR3 is 15 amino acids long. Trimming shortened V by 4 bases and J by 3 bases, and 15 bases separated the two germline ends. Germline-derived CDR1 and CDR2 are KGHDR and SFDVKD. Comment on this clonotype: The antigen remains unidentified.

This same sample was also taken into another study, of yellow fever vaccine responses in identical twins.

This receptor was identified in a woman under 30 in good health. The chain carries TRBV24-1 and TRBJ2-7; either TRBD1 or TRBD2 may supply D (5 bases each). Sequenced: CD4+ T cells sorted from blood. CDR3 protein: CATSEPGANIYEQYF. The DNA for the CDR3 is TGTGCCACCAGTGAACCCGGGGCAAACATCTACGAGCAGTACTTC.